The 11 T cell receptor beta chains below come from one sample, sequenced in a study of early T cells in non-severe SARS-CoV-2 infection. TCRdb analysed the 5' RACE reads with MiXCR anew, one entry per CDR3 protein. The sample lists around 82,000 distinct CDR3 sequences; about 11% were seen once. Sequencing was carried out using whole blood. These TCRs come from an adult who was a healthcare worker with PCR-confirmed SARS-CoV-2 infection or an uninfected control (not recorded which).

Ten or more counts support this clonotype. V usage is TRBV5-6 and J usage is TRBJ2-5; 9 bases are shared with TRBD1. The V gene's germline CDR1 is SGHDT and CDR2 YYEEEE. This CDR3 has 16 amino acids. V was pared by 4 bases and J by 3 bases, with 10 bases of the junction left unmatched. CDR3 residues: CASSGTGTTVEETQYF. The CDR3 nucleotides are TGTGCCAGCAGCGGGACAGGGACTACCGTCGAAGAGACCCAGTACTTC.

This clonotype was counted at least ten times. The chain links TRBV12-3 or TRBV12-4 to TRBJ1-4; D is undetermined. The CDR3 length is 14 residues. The V end lost 7 bases, the J end lost 6 bases, and 15 bases lay between the germline ends. The CDR3 reads CASTPGRTYEKLFF. CDR3 nucleotides: TGTGCCAGCACTCCTGGACGGACCTATGAAAAACTGTTTTTT.

This clonotype was counted once. This may stem from a read error, because a much larger clone lies one nucleotide away. This sequence joins TRBV29-1 and TRBJ2-2; D not resolved. V dropped 8 bases and J dropped 2 bases, with 9 bases sitting between them. CDR3 length: 12 amino acids. Germline CDR1 reads SQVTM; CDR2 reads ANQGSEA. As DNA, the CDR3 is TGCAGCATCCTTCTTAACACCGGGGAGCTGTTTTTT. Translated, it gives CSILLNTGELFF.

The rearrangement links TRBV4-1 to TRBJ2-5; no definite D call. The CDR3 is 12 residues long. CDR1 is MGHRA, CDR2 YSYEKL, per germline. Trimming cost V 0 bases and J 5 bases, with 4 bases left between them. The CDR3 coding sequence is TGCGCCAGCAGCCAAGATCTTGAGACCCAGTACTTC. Translated: CASSQDLETQYF.

In its sample, this clonotype was seen many times. The chain joins TRBV7-3 to TRBJ1-1; the D gene is possibly TRBD1 (5 bases). Trimming shortened V by 2 bases and J by 0 bases, and 7 bases separated the two germline ends. CDR1 and CDR2 (germline): SGHTA, FQGTGA. The CDR3 covers 14 residues. The CDR3 DNA follows: TGTGCCAGCAGCTTAGGGGCGTTGAACACTGAAGCTTTCTTT. It yields the protein CASSLGALNTEAFF.

This clonotype was seen more than once but under ten times. The V gene is TRBV18, the J gene TRBJ1-1; D possibly corresponds to TRBD1 (6 bases). Germline loops: CDR1 KGHSH, CDR2 LQKENI. The CDR3 contains 13 residues. Trimming took off 5 bases at V and 3 bases at J, with 10 bases between the two ends. For the CDR3, the DNA is TGTGCCAGCTCAAAAGGGGGGGACACTGAAGCTTTCTTT. This translates into CASSKGGDTEAFF.

The table lists this clonotype with many counts. The chain employs TRBV20-1 and TRBJ1-5; 7 nucleotides align to TRBD1. The CDR3 runs to 15 residues. Looked up from germline, CDR1 is DFQATT and CDR2 is SNEGSKA (reference sequence). J lost 2 bases, V lost 6 bases, and 10 bases had no gene match. CDR3 protein: CSAIDDRDGNQPQHF. CDR3 nucleotides: TGCAGTGCCATCGATGACAGGGACGGCAATCAGCCCCAGCATTTT.

The chain is built from TRBV7-2 and TRBJ1-5; unclear D gene. Per the germline V gene, CDR1 is SGHTA and CDR2 is FQGNSA. V was cut by 5 bases and J by 5 bases, with 16 bases left in between. The CDR3 has 15 amino acids. CDR3 amino acids: CASSALALEDQPQHF. In DNA form, the CDR3 reads TGTGCCAGCAGCGCACTAGCACTGGAGGATCAGCCCCAGCATTTT. The whole variable domain, filled in from reference TRBV7-2 and TRBJ1-5, reads GAGVSQSPSNKVTEKGKDVELRCDPISGHTALYWYRQSLGQGLEFLIYFQGNSAPDKSGLPSDRFSAERTGGSVSTLTIQRTQQEDSAVYLCASSALALEDQPQHFGDGTRLSIL.

The table lists this clonotype with a few counts. The V and J genes are TRBV20-1 and TRBJ2-1; unclear D gene. Trimming cost V 2 bases and J 3 bases, with 8 bases left between them. The CDR3 consists of 13 residues. CDR1 is DFQATT and CDR2 is SNEGSKA in the germline V gene (reference sequence). The DNA for the CDR3 is TGCAGTGCTAGACAGTTGGGCTACAATGAGCAGTTCTTC. Protein sequence: CSARQLGYNEQFF.

At least ten counts were recorded for this clonotype. The rearrangement joins TRBV12-3 or TRBV12-4 to TRBJ2-2; D perhaps matches TRBD2 (5 bases). V lost 3 bases to trimming and J lost 1 base, with 9 bases between them. The length of the CDR3 is 15 residues. CDR3: CASSLFGGNTGELFF. CDR3 DNA: TGTGCCAGCAGTTTGTTTGGAGGGAACACCGGGGAGCTGTTTTTT.

This clonotype was seen a few times. The chain recombines TRBV12-3 or TRBV12-4 with TRBJ1-1, with D uncertain. The CDR3 consists of 10 residues. Trimming stripped 7 bases from V and 6 bases from J, with 6 bases between. Here the CDR3 reads CASMGAEAFF. As DNA, the CDR3 is TGTGCCAGCATGGGCGCTGAAGCTTTCTTT.